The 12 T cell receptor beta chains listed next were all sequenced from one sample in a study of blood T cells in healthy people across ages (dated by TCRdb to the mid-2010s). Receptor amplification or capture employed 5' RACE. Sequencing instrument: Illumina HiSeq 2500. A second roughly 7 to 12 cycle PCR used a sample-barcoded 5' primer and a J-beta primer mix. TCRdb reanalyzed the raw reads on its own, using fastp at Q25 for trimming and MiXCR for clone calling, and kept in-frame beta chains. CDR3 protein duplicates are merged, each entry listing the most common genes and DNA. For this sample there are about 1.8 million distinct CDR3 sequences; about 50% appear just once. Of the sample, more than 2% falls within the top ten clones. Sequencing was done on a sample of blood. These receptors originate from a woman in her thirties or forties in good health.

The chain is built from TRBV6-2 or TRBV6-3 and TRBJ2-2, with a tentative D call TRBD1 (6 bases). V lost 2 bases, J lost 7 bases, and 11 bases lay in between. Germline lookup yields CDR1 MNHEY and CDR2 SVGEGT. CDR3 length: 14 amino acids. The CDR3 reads CASSYQGPDGELFF. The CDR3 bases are TGTGCCAGCAGTTACCAGGGGCCCGACGGGGAGCTGTTTTTT.

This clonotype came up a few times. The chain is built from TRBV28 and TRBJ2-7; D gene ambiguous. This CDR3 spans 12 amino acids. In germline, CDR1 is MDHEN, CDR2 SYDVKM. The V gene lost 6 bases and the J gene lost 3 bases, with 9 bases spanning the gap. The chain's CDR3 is CASSTPGYEQYF. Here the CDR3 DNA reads TGTGCCAGCAGCACCCCGGGCTACGAGCAGTACTTC.

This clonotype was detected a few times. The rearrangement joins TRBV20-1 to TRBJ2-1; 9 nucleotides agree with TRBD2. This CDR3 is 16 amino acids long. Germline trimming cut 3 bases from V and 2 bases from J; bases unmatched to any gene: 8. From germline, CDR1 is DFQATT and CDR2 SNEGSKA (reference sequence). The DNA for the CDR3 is TGCAGTGCTAGGGTAGCGGGGGCGACAACCTACAATGAGCAGTTCTTC. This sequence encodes CSARVAGATTYNEQFF.

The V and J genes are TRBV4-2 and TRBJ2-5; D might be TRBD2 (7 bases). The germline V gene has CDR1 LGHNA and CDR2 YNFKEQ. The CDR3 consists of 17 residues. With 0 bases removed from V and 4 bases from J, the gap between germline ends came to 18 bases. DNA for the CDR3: TGTGCCAGCAGCCAAGATCTAGTGGGGGGGCGAGGAGAGACCCAGTACTTC. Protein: CASSQDLVGGRGETQYF.

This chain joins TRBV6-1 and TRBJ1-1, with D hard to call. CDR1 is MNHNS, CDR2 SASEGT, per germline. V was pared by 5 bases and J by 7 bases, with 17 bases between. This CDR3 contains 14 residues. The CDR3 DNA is TGTGCCAGCAGTCCGCCGGGCGGGCGGCTTGAAGCTTTCTTT. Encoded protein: CASSPPGGRLEAFF.

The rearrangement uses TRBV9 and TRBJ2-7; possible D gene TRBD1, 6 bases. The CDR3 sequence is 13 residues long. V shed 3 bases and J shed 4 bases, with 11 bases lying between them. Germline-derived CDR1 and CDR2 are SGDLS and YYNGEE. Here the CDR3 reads CASSGSQGYEQYF. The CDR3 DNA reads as TGTGCCAGCAGCGGAAGTCAGGGGTACGAGCAGTACTTC.

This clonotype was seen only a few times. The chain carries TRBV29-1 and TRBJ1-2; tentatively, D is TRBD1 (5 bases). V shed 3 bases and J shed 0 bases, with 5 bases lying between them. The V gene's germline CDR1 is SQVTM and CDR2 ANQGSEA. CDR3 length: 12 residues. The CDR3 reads CSVEGPNYGYTF. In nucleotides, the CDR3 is TGCAGCGTTGAGGGACCTAACTATGGCTACACCTTC.

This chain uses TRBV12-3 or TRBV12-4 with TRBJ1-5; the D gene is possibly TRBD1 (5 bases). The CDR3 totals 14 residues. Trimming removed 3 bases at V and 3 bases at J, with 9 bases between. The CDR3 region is CASSFDSDNQPQHF. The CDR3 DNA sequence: TGTGCCAGCAGTTTCGACAGCGACAATCAGCCCCAGCATTTT.

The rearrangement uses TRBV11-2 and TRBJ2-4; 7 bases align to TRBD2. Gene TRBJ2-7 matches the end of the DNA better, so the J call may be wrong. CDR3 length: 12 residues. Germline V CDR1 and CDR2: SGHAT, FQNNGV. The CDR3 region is CASSTAGPEQYF. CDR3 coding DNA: TGTGCCAGCAGCACAGCGGGACCCGAGCAGTACTTC.

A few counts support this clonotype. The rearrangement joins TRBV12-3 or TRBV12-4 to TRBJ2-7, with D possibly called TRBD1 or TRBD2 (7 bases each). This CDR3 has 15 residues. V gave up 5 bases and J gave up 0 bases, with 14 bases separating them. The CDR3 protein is CASSNRGGSSYEQYF. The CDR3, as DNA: TGTGCCAGCAGTAACAGGGGCGGGAGCTCCTACGAGCAGTACTTC.

The CDR3 loop is CATSDQSGGANNEQFF. CDR3 DNA: TGTGCCACCAGTGATCAAAGCGGGGGGGCCAACAATGAGCAGTTCTTC. The chain employs TRBV24-1 and TRBJ2-1; 10 nucleotides align to TRBD2. The germline V gene encodes CDR1 KGHDR and CDR2 SFDVKD. V shed 3 bases and J 5 bases; nucleotides not matched to a gene: 6. The CDR3 consists of 16 residues.

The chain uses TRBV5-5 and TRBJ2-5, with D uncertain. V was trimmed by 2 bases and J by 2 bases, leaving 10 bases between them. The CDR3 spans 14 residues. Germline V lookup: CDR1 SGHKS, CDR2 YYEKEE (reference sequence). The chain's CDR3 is CASSFSALQETQYF. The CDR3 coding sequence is TGTGCCAGCAGCTTCTCTGCCTTACAAGAGACCCAGTACTTC.